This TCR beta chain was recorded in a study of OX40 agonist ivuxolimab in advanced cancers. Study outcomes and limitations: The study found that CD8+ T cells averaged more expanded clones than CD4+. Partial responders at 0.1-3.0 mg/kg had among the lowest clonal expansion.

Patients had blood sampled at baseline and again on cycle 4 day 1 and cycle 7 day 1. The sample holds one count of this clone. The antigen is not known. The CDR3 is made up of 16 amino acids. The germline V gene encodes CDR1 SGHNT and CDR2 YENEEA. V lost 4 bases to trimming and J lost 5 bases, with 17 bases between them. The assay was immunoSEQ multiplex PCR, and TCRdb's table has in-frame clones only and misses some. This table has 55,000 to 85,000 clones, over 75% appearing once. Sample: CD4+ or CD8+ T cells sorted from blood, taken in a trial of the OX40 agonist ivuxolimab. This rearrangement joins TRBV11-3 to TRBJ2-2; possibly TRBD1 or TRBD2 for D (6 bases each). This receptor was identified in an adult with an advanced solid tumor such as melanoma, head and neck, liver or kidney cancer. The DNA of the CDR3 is TGTGCCAGCAGCTCCTCGGGAGACAGGAGAACCGGGGAGCTGTTTTTT. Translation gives CASSSSGDRRTGELFF.